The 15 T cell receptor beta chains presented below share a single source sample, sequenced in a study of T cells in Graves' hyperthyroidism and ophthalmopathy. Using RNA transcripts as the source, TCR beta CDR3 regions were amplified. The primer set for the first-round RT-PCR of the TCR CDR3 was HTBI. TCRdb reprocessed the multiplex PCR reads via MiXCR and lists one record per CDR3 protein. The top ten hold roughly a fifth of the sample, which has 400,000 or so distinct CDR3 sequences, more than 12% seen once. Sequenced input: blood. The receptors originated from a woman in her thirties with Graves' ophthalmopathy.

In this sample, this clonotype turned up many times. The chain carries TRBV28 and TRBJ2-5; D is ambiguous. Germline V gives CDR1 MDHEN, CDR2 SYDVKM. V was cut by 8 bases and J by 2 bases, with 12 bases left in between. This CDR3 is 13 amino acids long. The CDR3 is CASSLSRQETQYF. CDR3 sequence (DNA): TGTGCCAGCTCTCTATCCAGGCAAGAGACCCAGTACTTC.

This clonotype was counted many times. CDR3 loop: CASRFNRDQETQYF. CDR3 DNA sequence: TGTGCCAGCAGGTTCAACAGGGATCAAGAGACCCAGTACTTC. The chain uses TRBV2 and TRBJ2-5; possibly TRBD1 for D (6 bases). From germline, CDR1 is SNHLY and CDR2 FYNNEI. Trimming took 6 bases from V and 2 from J, leaving 13 bases between them. The CDR3 has 14 residues.

CDR3 sequence: CATSGGTEDNEQFF. DNA for the CDR3: TGTGCCACCAGTGGAGGGACAGAAGATAATGAGCAGTTCTTC. The chain uses TRBV24-1 and TRBJ2-1; 7 bases map to TRBD1. Germline CDR1 KGHDR, CDR2 SFDVKD. CDR3 length: 14 amino acids. The junction had 7 bases not matched to a gene; V was cut back by 5 bases and J by 7 bases.

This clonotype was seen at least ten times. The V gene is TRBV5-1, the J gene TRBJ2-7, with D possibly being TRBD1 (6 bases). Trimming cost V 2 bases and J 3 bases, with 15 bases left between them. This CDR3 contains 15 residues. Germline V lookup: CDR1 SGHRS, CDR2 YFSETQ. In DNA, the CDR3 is TGCGCCAGCAGCTTAGATCTGGGACAATACTACGAGCAGTACTTC. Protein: CASSLDLGQYYEQYF.

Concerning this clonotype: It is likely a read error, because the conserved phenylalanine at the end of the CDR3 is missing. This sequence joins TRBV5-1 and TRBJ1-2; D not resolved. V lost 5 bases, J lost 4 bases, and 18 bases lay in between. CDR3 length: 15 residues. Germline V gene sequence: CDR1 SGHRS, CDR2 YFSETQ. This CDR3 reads CASRRRELTIYGYTL. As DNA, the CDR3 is TGCGCCAGCAGGCGCCGTGAGCTGACTATCTATGGCTACACCCTC.

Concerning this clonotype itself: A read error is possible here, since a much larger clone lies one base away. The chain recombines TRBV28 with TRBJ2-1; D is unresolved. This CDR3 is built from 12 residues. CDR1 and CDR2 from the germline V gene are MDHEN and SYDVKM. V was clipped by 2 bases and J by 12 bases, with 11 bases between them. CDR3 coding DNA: TGTGCCAGCAGTTTAGGGATCTGGGGGCAGTTCTTC. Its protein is CASSLGIWGQFF.

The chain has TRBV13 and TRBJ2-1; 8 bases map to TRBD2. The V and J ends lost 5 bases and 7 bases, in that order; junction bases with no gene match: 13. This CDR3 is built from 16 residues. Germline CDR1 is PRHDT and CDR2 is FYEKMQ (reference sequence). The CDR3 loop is CASSLGGALTANEQFF. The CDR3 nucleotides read TGTGCCAGCAGCCTCGGGGGGGCTCTAACGGCGAATGAGCAGTTCTTC.

The CDR3 DNA reads as TGTGCCAGCAGTCCCCCTGGACCGAGTGGCTACACCTTC. As protein: CASSPPGPSGYTF. This chain joins TRBV28 and TRBJ1-2; D call uncertain. Between the trimmed V and J ends, which lost 5 bases and 7 bases, there was a span of 14 bases. In germline, CDR1 is MDHEN, CDR2 SYDVKM. CDR3 length equals 13 residues.

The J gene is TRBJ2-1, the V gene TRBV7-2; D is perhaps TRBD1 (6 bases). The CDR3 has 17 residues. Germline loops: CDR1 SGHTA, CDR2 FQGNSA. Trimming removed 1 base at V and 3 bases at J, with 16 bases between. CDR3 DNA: TGTGCCAGCAGCTTAGACTTACAGGGTCTCGGCTACAATGAGCAGTTCTTC. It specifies CASSLDLQGLGYNEQFF. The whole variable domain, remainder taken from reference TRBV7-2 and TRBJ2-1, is GAGVSQSPSNKVTEKGKDVELRCDPISGHTALYWYRQSLGQGLEFLIYFQGNSAPDKSGLPSDRFSAERTGGSVSTLTIQRTQQEDSAVYLCASSLDLQGLGYNEQFFGPGTRLTVL.

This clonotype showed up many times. The CDR3 DNA sequence: TGCGCCAGCAGCTTGGGCGGGGGCGGTGGCTACACCTTC. Encoded protein: CASSLGGGGGYTF. The J gene is TRBJ1-2, the V gene TRBV5-1; weak D call: TRBD1 (6 bases). The CDR3 contains 13 residues. The germline V gene has CDR1 SGHRS and CDR2 YFSETQ. V lost 0 bases, J lost 7 bases, and 10 bases lay in between. Full variable domain (outside the CDR3, taken from reference TRBV5-1 and TRBJ1-2): KAGVTQTPRYLIKTRGQQVTLSCSPISGHRSVSWYQQTPGQGLQFLFEYFSETQRNKGNFPGRFSGRQFSNSRSEMNVSTLELGDSALYLCASSLGGGGGYTFGSGTRLTVV.

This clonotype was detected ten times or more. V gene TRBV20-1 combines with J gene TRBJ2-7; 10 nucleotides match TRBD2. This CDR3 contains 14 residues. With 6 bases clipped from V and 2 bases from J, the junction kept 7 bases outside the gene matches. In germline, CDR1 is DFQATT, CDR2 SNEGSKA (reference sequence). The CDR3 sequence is CSAETSGETYEQYF. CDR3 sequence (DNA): TGCAGTGCCGAAACTAGCGGGGAGACCTACGAGCAGTACTTC.

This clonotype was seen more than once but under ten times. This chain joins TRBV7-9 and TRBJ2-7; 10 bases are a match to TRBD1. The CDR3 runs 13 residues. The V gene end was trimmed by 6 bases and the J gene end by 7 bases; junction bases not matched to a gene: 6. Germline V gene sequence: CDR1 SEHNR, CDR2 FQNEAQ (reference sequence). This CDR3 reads CASRGQGGLEQYF. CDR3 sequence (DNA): TGTGCCAGCAGAGGACAGGGGGGTCTTGAGCAGTACTTC.

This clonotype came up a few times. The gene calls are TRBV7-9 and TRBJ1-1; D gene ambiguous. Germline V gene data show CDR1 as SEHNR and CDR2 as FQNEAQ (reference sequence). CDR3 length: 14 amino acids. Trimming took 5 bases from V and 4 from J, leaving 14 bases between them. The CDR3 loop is CASSPGTSGTEAFF. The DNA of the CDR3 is TGTGCCAGCAGCCCCGGTACGAGCGGCACTGAAGCTTTCTTT.

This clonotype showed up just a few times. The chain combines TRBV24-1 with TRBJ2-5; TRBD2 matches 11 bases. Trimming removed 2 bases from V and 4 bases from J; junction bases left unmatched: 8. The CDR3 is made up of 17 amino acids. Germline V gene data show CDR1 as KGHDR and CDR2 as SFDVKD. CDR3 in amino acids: CATSDWASGGSVETQYF. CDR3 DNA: TGTGCCACCAGTGATTGGGCTAGCGGGGGGTCTGTAGAGACCCAGTACTTC.

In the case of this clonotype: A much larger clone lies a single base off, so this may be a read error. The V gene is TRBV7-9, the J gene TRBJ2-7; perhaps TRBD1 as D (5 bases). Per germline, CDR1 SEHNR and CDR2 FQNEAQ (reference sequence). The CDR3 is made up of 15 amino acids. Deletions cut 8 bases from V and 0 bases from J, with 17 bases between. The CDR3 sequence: CASQGKWGNSYEQYF. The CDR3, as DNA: TGTGCCAGCCAAGGGAAGTGGGGCAACTCCTACGAGCAGTACTTC. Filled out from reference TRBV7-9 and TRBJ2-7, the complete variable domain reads DTGVSQNPRHKITKRGQNVTFRCDPISEHNRLYWYRQTLGQGPEFLTYFQNEAQLEKSRLLSDRFSAERPKGSFSTLEIQRTEQGDSAMYLCASQGKWGNSYEQYFGPGTRLTVT.